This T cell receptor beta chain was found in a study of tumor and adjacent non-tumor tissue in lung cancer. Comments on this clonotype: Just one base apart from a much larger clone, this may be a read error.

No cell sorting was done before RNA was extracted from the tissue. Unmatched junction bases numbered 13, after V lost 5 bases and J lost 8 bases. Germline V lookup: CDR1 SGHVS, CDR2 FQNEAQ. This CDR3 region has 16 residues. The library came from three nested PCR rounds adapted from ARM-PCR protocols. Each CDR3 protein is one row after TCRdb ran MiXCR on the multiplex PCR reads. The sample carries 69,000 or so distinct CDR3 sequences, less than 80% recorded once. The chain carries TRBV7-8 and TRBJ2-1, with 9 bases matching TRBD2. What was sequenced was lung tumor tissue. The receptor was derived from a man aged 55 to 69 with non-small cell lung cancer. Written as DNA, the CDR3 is TGTGCCAGCAGCCTGGATAGCGGGAGTTTCCCCCATGAGCAGTTCTTC. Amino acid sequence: CASSLDSGSFPHEQFF.